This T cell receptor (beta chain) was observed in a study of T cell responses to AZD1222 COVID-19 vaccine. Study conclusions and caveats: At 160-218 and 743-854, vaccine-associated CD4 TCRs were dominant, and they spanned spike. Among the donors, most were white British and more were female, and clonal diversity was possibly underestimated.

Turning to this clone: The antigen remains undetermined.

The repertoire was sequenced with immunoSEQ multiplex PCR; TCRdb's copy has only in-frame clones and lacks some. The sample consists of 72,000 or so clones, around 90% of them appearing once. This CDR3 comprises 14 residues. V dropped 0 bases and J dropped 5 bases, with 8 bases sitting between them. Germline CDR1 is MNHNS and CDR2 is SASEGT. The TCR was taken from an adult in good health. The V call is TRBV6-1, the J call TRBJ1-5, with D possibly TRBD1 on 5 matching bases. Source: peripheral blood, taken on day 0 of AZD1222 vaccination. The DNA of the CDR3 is TGTGCCAGCAGTGAAGCTATAGGGGATCAGCCCCAGCATTTT. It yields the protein CASSEAIGDQPQHF.